This T cell receptor (beta chain) was recorded in a study of T cells after yellow fever vaccination. About the study: Researchers used SMART-Seq v4 Ultra Low Input to prepare fractions that had low cell numbers.

Whole-study results and caveats: Weaker, the secondary response had a peak occurring faster, on day 5 versus 15. Post-booster repertoires again held most primary-vaccination clones (just under 97% CD4, roughly 89% CD8).

By 5'RACE template switching, TCR cDNA was produced, with a universal primer site and UMIs added in the process. Each CDR3 protein is one row after TCRdb ran MiXCR on the 5' RACE reads. The sample has approximately 150,000 distinct CDR3 sequences; more than 6% are singletons. Germline CDR1 is MDHEN and CDR2 is SYDVKM. The CDR3 length is 15 residues. Trimming left V 3 bases short and J 0 bases short, with 12 bases between. At least ten counts were recorded for this clonotype. Its target is unknown. Here the sequenced sample was CD4+ T cells sorted from PBMCs, taken 5 days after the yellow fever booster vaccination. This sequence joins TRBV28 and TRBJ2-7, with D perhaps matching TRBD1 (6 bases). This sequence originates from a man aged 25-40 years who received the YFV17D yellow fever vaccine. CDR3 DNA: TGTGCCAGCAGTTTCGTTACAGGGCTCTCCTACGAGCAGTACTTC. Translated, it gives CASSFVTGLSYEQYF. Using reference TRBV28 and TRBJ2-7 for the parts outside the CDR3, the full variable domain is DVKVTQSSRYLVKRTGEKVFLECVQDMDHENMFWYRQDPGLGLRLIYFSYDVKMKEKGDIPEGYSVSREKKERFSLILESASTNQTSMYLCASSFVTGLSYEQYFGPGTRLTVT.